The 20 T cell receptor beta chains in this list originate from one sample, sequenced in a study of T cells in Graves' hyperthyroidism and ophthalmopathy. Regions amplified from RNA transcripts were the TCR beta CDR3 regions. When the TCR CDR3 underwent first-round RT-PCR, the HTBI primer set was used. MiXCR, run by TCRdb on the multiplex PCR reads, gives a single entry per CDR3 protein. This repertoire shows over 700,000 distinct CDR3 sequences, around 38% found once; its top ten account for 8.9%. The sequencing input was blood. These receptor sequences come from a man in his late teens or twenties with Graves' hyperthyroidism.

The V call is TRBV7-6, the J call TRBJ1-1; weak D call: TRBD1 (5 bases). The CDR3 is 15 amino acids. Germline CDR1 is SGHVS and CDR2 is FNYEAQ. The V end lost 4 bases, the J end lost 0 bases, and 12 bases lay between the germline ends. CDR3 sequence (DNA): TGTGCCAGCAGCTCCCCGGGCAGGGTGAACACTGAAGCTTTCTTT. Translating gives CASSSPGRVNTEAFF.

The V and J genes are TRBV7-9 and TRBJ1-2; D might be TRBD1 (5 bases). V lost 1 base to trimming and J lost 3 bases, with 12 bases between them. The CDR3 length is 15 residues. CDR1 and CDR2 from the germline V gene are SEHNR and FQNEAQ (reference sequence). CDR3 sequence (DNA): TGTGCCAGCAGCTTAGAGAGGGGTGGAGACTATGGCTACACCTTC. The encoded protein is CASSLERGGDYGYTF.

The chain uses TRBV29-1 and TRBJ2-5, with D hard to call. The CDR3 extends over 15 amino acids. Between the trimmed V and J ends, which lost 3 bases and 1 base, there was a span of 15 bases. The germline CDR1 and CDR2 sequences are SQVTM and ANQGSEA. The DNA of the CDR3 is TGCAGCGTTGATGTTGCGGCAGGAGTCCAAGAGACCCAGTACTTC. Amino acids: CSVDVAAGVQETQYF.

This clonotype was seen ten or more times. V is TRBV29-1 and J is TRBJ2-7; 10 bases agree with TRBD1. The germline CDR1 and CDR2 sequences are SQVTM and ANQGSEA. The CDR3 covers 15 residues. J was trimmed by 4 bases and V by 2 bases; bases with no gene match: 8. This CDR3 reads CSVETGTGAGYEQYF. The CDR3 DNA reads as TGCAGCGTTGAAACGGGGACAGGGGCAGGGTACGAGCAGTACTTC.

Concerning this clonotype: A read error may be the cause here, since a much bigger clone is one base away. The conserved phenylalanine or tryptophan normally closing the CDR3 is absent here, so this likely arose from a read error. CDR3: CASSSGRSYGYTL. Written as DNA, the CDR3 is TGTGCCAGCAGCTCGGGACGGTCCTATGGCTACACCCTC. The V gene is TRBV7-9, the J gene TRBJ1-2, with a possible D match to TRBD1 (5 bases). Germline CDR1 SEHNR, CDR2 FQNEAQ (reference sequence). The CDR3 totals 13 residues. Deletions cut 4 bases from V and 4 bases from J, with 10 bases between.

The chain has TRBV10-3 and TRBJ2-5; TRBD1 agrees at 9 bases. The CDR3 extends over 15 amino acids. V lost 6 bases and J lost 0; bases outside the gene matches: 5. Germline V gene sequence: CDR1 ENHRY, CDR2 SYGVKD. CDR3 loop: CAISSTGGNQETQYF. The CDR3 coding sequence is TGTGCCATCAGCTCGACAGGGGGGAACCAAGAGACCCAGTACTTC.

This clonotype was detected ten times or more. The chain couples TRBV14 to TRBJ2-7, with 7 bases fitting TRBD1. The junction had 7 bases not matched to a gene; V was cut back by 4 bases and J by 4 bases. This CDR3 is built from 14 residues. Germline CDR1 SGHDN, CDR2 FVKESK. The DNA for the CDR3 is TGTGCCAGCAGCCCGACAGGGACCAGGTACGAGCAGTACTTC. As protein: CASSPTGTRYEQYF.

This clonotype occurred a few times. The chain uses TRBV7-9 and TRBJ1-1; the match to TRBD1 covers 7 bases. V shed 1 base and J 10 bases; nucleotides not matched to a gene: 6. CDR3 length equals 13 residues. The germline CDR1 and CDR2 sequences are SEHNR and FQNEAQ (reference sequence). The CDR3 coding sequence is TGTGCCAGCAGCTTAGGGGACAGTAAGGGAGCTTTCTTT. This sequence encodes CASSLGDSKGAFF.

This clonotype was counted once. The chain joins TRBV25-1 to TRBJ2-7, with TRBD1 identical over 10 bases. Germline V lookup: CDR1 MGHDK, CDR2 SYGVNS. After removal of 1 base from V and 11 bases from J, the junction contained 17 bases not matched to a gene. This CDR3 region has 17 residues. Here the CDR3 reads CASSESLSRDRGSNEYF. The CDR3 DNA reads TGTGCCAGCAGTGAATCCCTCTCCCGGGACAGGGGCTCCAACGAGTACTTC.

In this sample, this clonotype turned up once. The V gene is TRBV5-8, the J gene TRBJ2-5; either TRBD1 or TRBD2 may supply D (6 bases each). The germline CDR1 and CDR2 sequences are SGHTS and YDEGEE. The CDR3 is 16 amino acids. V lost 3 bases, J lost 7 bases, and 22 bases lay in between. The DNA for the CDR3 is TGTGCCAGCAGCTCAAACAGGGTTGGCGGGGAGATGACCCAGTACTTC. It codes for CASSSNRVGGEMTQYF.

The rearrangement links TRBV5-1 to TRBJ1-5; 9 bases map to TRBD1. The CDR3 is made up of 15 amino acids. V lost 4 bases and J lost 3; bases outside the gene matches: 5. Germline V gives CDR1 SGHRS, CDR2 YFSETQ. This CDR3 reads CASSPGTGFNQPQHF. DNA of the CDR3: TGCGCCAGCAGCCCCGGGACAGGGTTCAATCAGCCCCAGCATTTT.

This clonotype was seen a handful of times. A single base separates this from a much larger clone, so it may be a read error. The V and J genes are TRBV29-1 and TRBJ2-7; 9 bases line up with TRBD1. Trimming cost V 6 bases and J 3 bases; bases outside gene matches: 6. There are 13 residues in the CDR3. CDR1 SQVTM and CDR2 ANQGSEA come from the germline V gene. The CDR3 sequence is CSVMGQGNYEQYF. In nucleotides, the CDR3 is TGCAGCGTCATGGGACAGGGTAACTACGAGCAGTACTTC.

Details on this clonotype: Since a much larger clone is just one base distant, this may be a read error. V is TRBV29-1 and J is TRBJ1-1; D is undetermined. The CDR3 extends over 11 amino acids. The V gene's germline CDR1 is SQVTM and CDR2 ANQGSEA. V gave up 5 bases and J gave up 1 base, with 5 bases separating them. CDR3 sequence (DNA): TGCAGCGTTTTTGGGAACACTGAAGCTTTCTTT. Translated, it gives CSVFGNTEAFF.

The CDR3 nucleotides are TGTGCCAGCAGCCAAGATGTCGGGTATGGCTACACCTTC. This sequence encodes CASSQDVGYGYTF. The chain carries TRBV14 and TRBJ1-2; no clear D gene. The CDR3 consists of 13 residues. Trimming pared 0 bases from V and 5 bases from J, leaving 7 bases between. In germline, CDR1 is SGHDN, CDR2 FVKESK.

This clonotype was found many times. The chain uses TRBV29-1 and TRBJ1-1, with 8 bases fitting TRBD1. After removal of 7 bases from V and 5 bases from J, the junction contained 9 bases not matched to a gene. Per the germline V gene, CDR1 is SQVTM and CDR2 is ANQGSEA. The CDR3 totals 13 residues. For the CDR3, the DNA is TGCAGCGGCCCGACAGGGGTTGGGACTGAAGCTTTCTTT. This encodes CSGPTGVGTEAFF.

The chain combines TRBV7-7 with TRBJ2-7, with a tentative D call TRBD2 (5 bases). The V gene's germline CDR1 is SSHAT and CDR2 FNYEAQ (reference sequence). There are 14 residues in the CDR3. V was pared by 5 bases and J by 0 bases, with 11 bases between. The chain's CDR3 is CASSQGSASYEQYF. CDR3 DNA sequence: TGTGCCAGCAGCCAAGGTAGCGCCTCCTACGAGCAGTACTTC. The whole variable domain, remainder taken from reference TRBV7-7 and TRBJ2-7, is GAGVSQSPRYKVTKRGQDVTLRCDPISSHATLYWYQQALGQGPEFLTYFNYEAQPDKSGLPSDRFSAERPEGSISTLTIQRTEQRDSAMYRCASSQGSASYEQYFGPGTRLTVT.

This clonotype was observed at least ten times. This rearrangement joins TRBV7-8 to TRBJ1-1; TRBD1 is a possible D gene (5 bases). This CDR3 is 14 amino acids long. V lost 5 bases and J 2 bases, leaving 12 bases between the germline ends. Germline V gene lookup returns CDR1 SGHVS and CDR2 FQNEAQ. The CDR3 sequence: CASSPPGRNTEAFF. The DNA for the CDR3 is TGTGCCAGCAGCCCCCCGGGACGAAACACTGAAGCTTTCTTT. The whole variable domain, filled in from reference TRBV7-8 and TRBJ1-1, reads GAGVSQSPRYKVAKRGQDVALRCDPISGHVSLFWYQQALGQGPEFLTYFQNEAQLDKSGLPSDRFFAERPEGSVSTLKIQRTQQEDSAVYLCASSPPGRNTEAFFGQGTRLTVV.

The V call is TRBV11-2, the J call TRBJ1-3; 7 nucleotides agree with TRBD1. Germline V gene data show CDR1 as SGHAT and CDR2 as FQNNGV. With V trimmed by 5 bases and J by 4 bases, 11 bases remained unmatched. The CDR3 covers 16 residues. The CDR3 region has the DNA TGTGCCAGCAGCCTTCGGGAAGGGGGCGAAGGAAACACCATATATTTT. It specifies CASSLREGGEGNTIYF.

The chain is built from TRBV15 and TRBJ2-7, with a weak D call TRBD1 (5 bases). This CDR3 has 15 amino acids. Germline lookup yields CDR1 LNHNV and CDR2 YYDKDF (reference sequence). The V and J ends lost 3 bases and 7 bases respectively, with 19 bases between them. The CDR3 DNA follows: TGTGCCACCAGCAGCGTTGCCGTAGACAGACAAGAGCAGTACTTC. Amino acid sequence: CATSSVAVDRQEQYF.

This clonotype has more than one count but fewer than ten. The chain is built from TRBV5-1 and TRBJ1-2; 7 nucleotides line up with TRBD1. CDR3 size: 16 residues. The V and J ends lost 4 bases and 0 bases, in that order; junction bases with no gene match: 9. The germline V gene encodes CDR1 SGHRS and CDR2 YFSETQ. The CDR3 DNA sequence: TGCGCCAGCAGCCGATTAACAGGGGAAGCTAACTATGGCTACACCTTC. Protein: CASSRLTGEANYGYTF.